This T cell receptor (beta chain) was obtained from a study of spatial heterogeneity in lung cancer. TCRdb reprocessed the 5' RACE reads with MiXCR, giving one entry per CDR3 protein. The table has over 50,000 distinct CDR3 sequences, under 7.5% seen once. Time point of the sample: sample taken at primary tumor resection. Samples were obtained from around 73 donors, all untreated early-stage non-small cell lung cancer patients. In each case, whole RNA from tumor, nontumor lung or frozen PBMC was sequenced unsorted. There are 14 residues in the CDR3. CDR1 and CDR2 (germline): MDHEN, SYDVKM. J lost 8 bases, V lost 11 bases, and 8 bases had no gene match.

The sequence came from a female donor with early-stage non-small cell lung cancer. The chain links TRBV28 to TRBJ2-1, with 14 positions matching TRBD2. The sample consisted of PBMCs, taken at surgery. The DNA for the CDR3 is TGTGCCGGGGGGACTAGCGGGAGTGGGGATGAGCAGTTCTTC. This codes for CAGGTSGSGDEQFF.